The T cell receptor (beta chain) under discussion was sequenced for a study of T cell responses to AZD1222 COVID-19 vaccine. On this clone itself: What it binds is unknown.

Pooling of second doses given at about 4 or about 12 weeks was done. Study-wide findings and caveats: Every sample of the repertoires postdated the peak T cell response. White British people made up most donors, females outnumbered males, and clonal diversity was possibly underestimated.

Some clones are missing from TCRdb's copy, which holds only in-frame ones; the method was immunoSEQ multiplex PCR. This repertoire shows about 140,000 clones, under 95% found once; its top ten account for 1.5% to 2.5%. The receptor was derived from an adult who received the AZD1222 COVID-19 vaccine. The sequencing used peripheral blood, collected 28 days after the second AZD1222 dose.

The CDR3 reads CASSLERGLLNTGELFF. In DNA, the CDR3 is TGCGCCAGCAGCTTGGAAAGGGGACTATTGAACACCGGGGAGCTGTTTTTT. The chain combines TRBV5-1 with TRBJ2-2, with TRBD2 matching over 7 bases. V shed 0 bases and J 1 base; nucleotides not matched to a gene: 6. From germline, CDR1 is SGHRS and CDR2 YFSETQ. The CDR3 contains 17 residues.